These 27 T cell receptor beta chains originate from one sample sequenced in a study of T cell repertoires in ileal Crohn's disease. Specified time point: neoterminal ileum biopsy at postoperative endoscopy, about 6 months after surgery. Produced via immunoSEQ multiplex PCR; TCRdb's table is partial and in-frame only. This table holds fewer than 13,000 clones, approximately 80% found once. The sequenced material came from ileal tissue. Source of these receptors: an adult with Crohn's disease.

This sequence joins TRBV28 and TRBJ2-3; 7 bases fit TRBD2. V lost 4 bases and J lost 8; bases outside the gene matches: 9. Per the germline V gene, CDR1 is MDHEN and CDR2 is SYDVKM. The CDR3 covers 14 residues. The CDR3 nucleotides read TGTGCCAGCAGTTATCCCCGGGAGGAGTTTACGCAGTATTTT. Its translation is CASSYPREEFTQYF.

The genes are TRBV10-2 and TRBJ2-3, with D perhaps TRBD2 (6 bases). CDR1 and CDR2 (germline): WSHSY, SAAADI. Deletions cut 9 bases from V and 2 bases from J, with 9 bases between. The CDR3 covers 12 residues. The CDR3 here is CASRDFTDTQYF. The CDR3 DNA reads TGCGCCAGTCGGGACTTCACAGATACGCAGTATTTT.

This chain links TRBV5-1 with TRBJ2-1; D is perhaps TRBD1 (8 bases). The V end was cut by 4 bases, the J end by 9 bases, with 14 bases between. Germline V gene data show CDR1 as SGHRS and CDR2 as YFSETQ. The CDR3 covers 13 residues. The CDR3: CASSAQGEGEQFF. DNA of the CDR3: TGCGCCAGCAGCGCACAGGGGGAGGGTGAGCAGTTCTTC.

The CDR3 region has the DNA TGCGCCAGCAGTTCAGGGTGGGGGGGGTCCTACAATGAGCAGTTCTTC. Amino acid sequence: CASSSGWGGSYNEQFF. This sequence joins TRBV5-1 and TRBJ2-1, with 7 positions matching TRBD2. The CDR3 runs 16 residues. Germline V CDR1 and CDR2: SGHRS, YFSETQ. The ends lost 5 bases at V and 1 base at J; junction bases unmatched: 9.

The chain carries TRBV28 and TRBJ2-7; 9 bases are a match to TRBD1. This CDR3 is built from 15 residues. Germline lookup yields CDR1 MDHEN and CDR2 SYDVKM. V gave up 7 bases and J gave up 1 base; unmatched junction bases: 8. The CDR3 region has the DNA TGTGCCAGCACAACTCCCGGGACAGGGTCCTACGAGCAGTACTTC. Protein sequence: CASTTPGTGSYEQYF.

This clone was detected only once. The chain combines TRBV28 with TRBJ2-5, with D tentatively TRBD1 (7 bases). The J call may be in error: the DNA end matches TRBJ2-7 better. The CDR3 runs to 14 residues. Germline V gene lookup returns CDR1 MDHEN and CDR2 SYDVKM. CDR3 DNA sequence: TGTGCCAGCAGTTTAGGGCAGGGGGGATACGAGCAGTACTTC. Its translation: CASSLGQGGYEQYF.

This chain joins TRBV5-6 and TRBJ2-7, with D maybe TRBD2 (7 bases). V lost 5 bases to trimming and J lost 2 bases, with 14 bases between them. The CDR3 is 14 residues long. From germline, CDR1 is SGHDT and CDR2 YYEEEE. The CDR3 DNA reads TGTGCCAGCAGGCTAGGGGGGGGGCCCTACGAGCAGTACTTC. It codes for CASRLGGGPYEQYF.

This clone came up a few times. The V and J genes are TRBV18 and TRBJ2-3, with a weak D call TRBD2 (7 bases). The CDR3 runs 18 residues. Looked up from germline, CDR1 is KGHSH and CDR2 is LQKENI. V was shortened by 0 bases and J by 2 bases, with 18 bases between the two germline ends. CDR3 amino acids: CASSPPRSGGRATDTQYF. The CDR3 region has the DNA TGTGCCAGCTCACCACCGAGGTCCGGGGGGCGCGCCACAGATACGCAGTATTTT.

V and J are TRBV5-6 and TRBJ1-1; D remains ambiguous. Per the germline V gene, CDR1 is SGHDT and CDR2 is YYEEEE. The CDR3 runs 13 residues. V lost 4 bases and J 0 bases, leaving 7 bases between the germline ends. The CDR3 DNA follows: TGTGCCAGCAGCCACAACATGAACACTGAAGCTTTCTTT. Residues: CASSHNMNTEAFF. The whole variable domain, remainder taken from reference TRBV5-6 and TRBJ1-1, is DAGVTQSPTHLIKTRGQQVTLRCSPKSGHDTVSWYQQALGQGPQFIFQYYEEEERQRGNFPDRFSGHQFPNYSSELNVNALLLGDSALYLCASSHNMNTEAFFGQGTRLTVV.

The V call is TRBV27, the J call TRBJ1-6, with 8 bases that match TRBD1. Losses at the gene ends were 5 bases for V and 6 bases for J; bases not matched to a gene: 6. CDR1 is MNHEY, CDR2 SMNVEV, per germline (reference sequence). The CDR3 contains 15 residues. Here the CDR3 reads CASSRSGQANSPLHF. CDR3 nucleotide sequence: TGTGCCAGCAGTCGCTCGGGACAGGCTAATTCACCCCTCCACTTT.

The rearrangement uses TRBV7-2 and TRBJ2-3; 10 bases line up with TRBD2. Germline values: CDR1 SGHTA, CDR2 FQGNSA. The CDR3 totals 17 residues. Losses at the gene ends were 1 base for V and 0 bases for J; bases not matched to a gene: 4. CDR3 residues: CASSLVRTSGSTDTQYF. For the CDR3, the DNA is TGTGCCAGCAGCTTAGTTAGGACTAGCGGAAGCACAGATACGCAGTATTTT.

V is TRBV5-1 and J is TRBJ1-2; no definite D call. This CDR3 contains 14 residues. Germline CDR1 SGHRS, CDR2 YFSETQ. The V end was cut by 0 bases, the J end by 1 base, with 7 bases between. CDR3 DNA: TGCGCCAGCAGCTTGGAGCGGGGTAACTATGGCTACACCTTC. It translates to CASSLERGNYGYTF. Using reference TRBV5-1 and TRBJ1-2 for the parts outside the CDR3, the full variable domain is KAGVTQTPRYLIKTRGQQVTLSCSPISGHRSVSWYQQTPGQGLQFLFEYFSETQRNKGNFPGRFSGRQFSNSRSEMNVSTLELGDSALYLCASSLERGNYGYTFGSGTRLTVV.

The V gene is TRBV27, the J gene TRBJ1-3, with 7 bases that match TRBD1. This CDR3 is 16 amino acids long. V gave up 0 bases and J gave up 2 bases; unmatched junction bases: 4. Germline CDR1 and CDR2: MNHEY and SMNVEV (reference sequence). The CDR3 region has the DNA TGTGCCAGCAGTTTATCACCTACAGGGGCTGGAAACACCATATATTTT. Translation: CASSLSPTGAGNTIYF.

The table lists this clone with a count of one. The V and J genes are TRBV5-1 and TRBJ2-7; tentatively, D is TRBD2 (6 bases). Germline V lookup: CDR1 SGHRS, CDR2 YFSETQ. The CDR3 runs 15 residues. V lost 2 bases and J 0 bases, leaving 12 bases between the germline ends. CDR3 protein: CASSLGNSGSYEQYF. CDR3 bases: TGCGCCAGCAGCTTAGGTAATAGCGGCTCCTACGAGCAGTACTTC.

The gene calls are TRBV27 and TRBJ1-1, with TRBD1 matching 7 bases. With V trimmed by 6 bases and J by 0 bases, 4 bases remained unmatched. The CDR3 loop spans 14 amino acids. CDR1 and CDR2 (germline): MNHEY, SMNVEV (reference sequence). The CDR3 sequence: CASRPGQMNTEAFF. The CDR3 bases are TGTGCCAGCAGGCCGGGACAGATGAACACTGAAGCTTTCTTT.

V gene TRBV10-3 combines with J gene TRBJ1-5, with 11 bases fitting TRBD1. V shed 3 bases, J shed 6 bases, and the junction held 4 bases outside the gene matches. The CDR3 length is 15 residues. Germline CDR1 is ENHRY and CDR2 is SYGVKD. The CDR3 DNA follows: TGTGCCATCAGTGAAGGGACAGGGGGGACTCAGCCCCAGCATTTT. Translated, it gives CAISEGTGGTQPQHF.

The count of this clone is one. The V gene is TRBV5-6, the J gene TRBJ2-5; D possibly corresponds to TRBD2 (6 bases). The CDR3 sequence is 13 residues long. The V end was cut by 0 bases, the J end by 5 bases, with 8 bases between. From germline, CDR1 is SGHDT and CDR2 YYEEEE. This chain's CDR3 is CASSLVGGETQYF. The DNA for the CDR3 is TGTGCCAGCAGCTTGGTGGGGGGTGAGACCCAGTACTTC.

V is TRBV29-1 and J is TRBJ2-3; tentatively, D is TRBD2 (5 bases). The CDR3 totals 16 residues. CDR1 and CDR2 (germline): SQVTM, ANQGSEA. V was clipped by 5 bases and J by 3 bases, with 21 bases between them. CDR3 nucleotide sequence: TGCAGCGTTCTTAGCGCGGCCCGTCATTTTACAGATACGCAGTATTTT. It encodes CSVLSAARHFTDTQYF.

V usage is TRBV6-1 and J usage is TRBJ2-5; the match to TRBD2 covers 16 bases. V shed 10 bases, J shed 5 bases, and the junction held 1 base outside the gene matches. The CDR3 is 13 amino acids. Germline V lookup: CDR1 MNHNS, CDR2 SASEGT. The CDR3 DNA follows: TGTGCCACGGGACTAGCGGGAGGGGAGACCCAGTACTTC. As protein: CATGLAGGETQYF.

The chain links TRBV6-1 to TRBJ1-3; a weak D match, TRBD1 (5 bases). The CDR3 spans 14 residues. Germline loops: CDR1 MNHNS, CDR2 SASEGT. The V and J ends lost 2 bases and 3 bases respectively, with 8 bases between them. The CDR3 nucleotides are TGTGCCAGCAGTGAACGGGGGGGTGGAAACACCATATATTTT. Its protein product is CASSERGGGNTIYF.

The CDR3 DNA sequence: TGCAGCGTTGGGACAGGGGATTTAGGAAAACTGTTTTTT. Translation: CSVGTGDLGKLFF. V gene TRBV29-1 combines with J gene TRBJ1-4; 9 positions match TRBD1. Germline trimming cut 4 bases from V and 10 bases from J; bases unmatched to any gene: 7. Germline lookup yields CDR1 SQVTM and CDR2 ANQGSEA. The CDR3 is made up of 13 amino acids.

The chain uses TRBV19 and TRBJ2-1; 12 bases are a match to TRBD2. V shed 4 bases, J shed 6 bases, and the junction held 4 bases outside the gene matches. This CDR3 region has 15 residues. Per the germline V gene, CDR1 is LNHDA and CDR2 is SQIVND (reference sequence). The CDR3 loop is CASSTGLAGSNEQFF. DNA for the CDR3: TGTGCCAGTAGTACCGGACTAGCGGGATCCAATGAGCAGTTCTTC.

The chain combines TRBV7-8 with TRBJ2-7, with D unclear. There are 14 residues in the CDR3. Between the trimmed V and J ends, which lost 1 base and 1 base, there was a span of 8 bases. Per germline, CDR1 SGHVS and CDR2 FQNEAQ. CDR3 in DNA: TGTGCCAGCAGCTTAGAAACGGGTTCCTACGAGCAGTACTTC. Its translation is CASSLETGSYEQYF. The complete variable domain, with remaining parts taken from reference TRBV7-8 and TRBJ2-7, reads GAGVSQSPRYKVAKRGQDVALRCDPISGHVSLFWYQQALGQGPEFLTYFQNEAQLDKSGLPSDRFFAERPEGSVSTLKIQRTQQEDSAVYLCASSLETGSYEQYFGPGTRLTVT.

This clone was seen once. V is TRBV15 and J is TRBJ1-2, with a tentative D call TRBD1 (5 bases). CDR3 size: 15 residues. In germline, CDR1 is LNHNV, CDR2 YYDKDF (reference sequence). V was trimmed by 0 bases and J by 4 bases, leaving 12 bases between them. The CDR3 DNA reads TGTGCCACCAGCAGAGATAGACAGATTGTCTATGGCTACACCTTC. Encoded protein: CATSRDRQIVYGYTF.

The chain combines TRBV5-1 with TRBJ2-5; 10 bases match TRBD1. The J call is in doubt because the DNA end fits TRBJ2-7 better. CDR3 length: 13 residues. Germline V gene sequence: CDR1 SGHRS, CDR2 YFSETQ. This CDR3 reads CASSLGQGAEQYF. CDR3 nucleotides: TGCGCCAGCAGCTTGGGACAGGGGGCCGAGCAGTACTTC.

J is TRBJ1-6 and V is TRBV30; D uncertain. The V end lost 3 bases, the J end lost 2 bases, and 11 bases lay between the germline ends. The CDR3 loop spans 15 amino acids. Germline V gene lookup returns CDR1 GTSNPN and CDR2 SVGIG (reference sequence). Written as DNA, the CDR3 is TGTGCCTGGAGGTCCCCCGGGGCCTATAATTCACCCCTCCACTTT. It yields the protein CAWRSPGAYNSPLHF.

This clone turned up a few times. V is TRBV5-6 and J is TRBJ1-1, with TRBD1 matching over 12 bases. Germline CDR1 SGHDT, CDR2 YYEEEE. The CDR3 extends over 16 amino acids. J gave up 5 bases and V 0 bases, and 5 bases lay outside the gene matches. Here the CDR3 reads CASSLGGDRGRTEAFF. The CDR3 region has the DNA TGTGCCAGCAGCTTGGGGGGGGACAGGGGGCGGACTGAAGCTTTCTTT.